The 12 T cell receptor beta chains reported below all come from one sample, sequenced in a study of CD8 T cells in ankylosing spondylitis. TCRdb re-called the 5' RACE reads with MiXCR, one entry per CDR3 protein. The data contain about 700,000 distinct CDR3 sequences, around 17% of them seen just once; the ten biggest clones take up around 20%. For these receptors, no antigen is known. Regarding the study as a whole: Within ankylosing spondylitis blood, a TCR beta motif made up of roughly eight highly homologous variants appeared to be characteristic.

Input material: blood, either unsorted or a sorted T cell fraction (not recorded which). The origin of the receptors is a male donor with ankylosing spondylitis.

This clonotype was picked up many times. V gene TRBV5-1 combines with J gene TRBJ1-1, with 11 bases fitting TRBD1. The CDR3 consists of 15 residues. Trimming at V came to 3 bases and at J to 5 bases, leaving 6 bases not matched to a gene. The germline V gene encodes CDR1 SGHRS and CDR2 YFSETQ. Here the CDR3 DNA reads TGCGCCAGCAGCTGGCGGACAGGGGGCCTGACTGAAGCTTTCTTT. Encoded protein: CASSWRTGGLTEAFF.

This clonotype was recorded at least ten times. The chain combines TRBV12-3 or TRBV12-4 with TRBJ2-7; 10 nucleotides match TRBD2. This CDR3 has 15 residues. V trimming: 8 bases; J trimming: 4 bases; junction bases outside the gene matches: 11. This CDR3 is CASRIVEREGYEQYF. The CDR3 DNA follows: TGTGCCAGCCGAATTGTAGAGCGGGAGGGATACGAGCAGTACTTC.

This clonotype was counted many times. The J gene is TRBJ2-1, the V gene TRBV3-1, with a tentative D call TRBD2 (6 bases). Trimming removed 0 bases from V and 5 bases from J, with 11 bases in between. The length of the CDR3 is 15 residues. CDR1 is LGHDT, CDR2 YNNKEL, per germline (reference sequence). CDR3 protein: CASSQDIWGDNEQFF. As DNA, the CDR3 is TGTGCCAGCAGCCAAGATATTTGGGGGGACAATGAGCAGTTCTTC.

This clonotype showed up just a few times. The CDR3 DNA follows: TGCAGTGCCCGGAGGACGGCTAATGAAAAACTGTTTTTT. Its protein product is CSARRTANEKLFF. The chain links TRBV20-1 to TRBJ1-4; D gene uncertain. This CDR3 is 13 amino acids long. In germline, CDR1 is DFQATT, CDR2 SNEGSKA (reference sequence). V shed 6 bases and J shed 3 bases, with 11 bases lying between them.

In its sample, this clonotype was seen many times. The V call is TRBV12-3 or TRBV12-4, the J call TRBJ2-3, with unresolved D. The CDR3 is 11 residues long. V was pared by 7 bases and J by 2 bases, with 4 bases between. As DNA, the CDR3 is TGTGCCAGCACCATCACAGATACGCAGTATTTT. Encoded protein: CASTITDTQYF.

This clonotype has only a few counts. The chain has TRBV20-1 and TRBJ2-1; a weak D match, TRBD1 (6 bases). Germline V gene sequence: CDR1 DFQATT, CDR2 SNEGSKA (reference sequence). V lost 5 bases, J lost 6 bases, and 17 bases lay in between. The CDR3 is 14 amino acids. The DNA for the CDR3 is TGCAGTGCTGGACAGATGACAGGTTTCAATGAGCAGTTCTTC. Encoded protein: CSAGQMTGFNEQFF.

This clonotype was seen many times. This rearrangement joins TRBV12-3 or TRBV12-4 to TRBJ1-5; the D is unclear. CDR3 size: 15 residues. Trimming left V 3 bases short and J 1 base short, with 10 bases between. The CDR3: CASSFGVGSNQPQHF. CDR3 DNA sequence: TGTGCCAGCAGTTTCGGCGTAGGGAGCAATCAGCCCCAGCATTTT.

The CDR3 reads CASSDPDRGYNEQFF. The CDR3 DNA follows: TGTGCCAGCAGTGACCCGGACAGGGGATACAATGAGCAGTTCTTC. The chain couples TRBV2 to TRBJ2-1; 9 bases match TRBD1. CDR1 is SNHLY and CDR2 is FYNNEI in the germline V gene. V trimming: 3 bases; J trimming: 4 bases; junction bases outside the gene matches: 4. The CDR3 totals 15 residues.

In this sample, this clonotype turned up a few times. This chain joins TRBV20-1 and TRBJ2-1; the D is unclear. The CDR3 sequence is 15 residues long. Trimming removed 0 bases from V and 0 bases from J, with 9 bases in between. The germline gives CDR1 DFQATT, CDR2 SNEGSKA (reference sequence). For the CDR3, the DNA is TGCAGTGCTAGAGATCCCCAGCGCTCCTACAATGAGCAGTTCTTC. This gives the protein CSARDPQRSYNEQFF.

This clonotype has only a few counts. The rearrangement links TRBV15 to TRBJ2-5; weak D call: TRBD2 (6 bases). The V gene lost 8 bases and the J gene lost 5 bases, with 18 bases spanning the gap. The CDR3 totals 14 residues. CDR1 and CDR2 from the germline V gene are LNHNV and YYDKDF (reference sequence). The CDR3 sequence is CATAEAGLEETQYF. DNA for the CDR3: TGTGCCACCGCTGAAGCGGGCCTAGAGGAGACCCAGTACTTC.

This clonotype was picked up many times. The chain has TRBV11-2 and TRBJ2-3; no clear D. V was trimmed by 5 bases and J by 4 bases, leaving 7 bases between them. Germline CDR1 is SGHAT and CDR2 is FQNNGV. The CDR3 loop spans 12 amino acids. The CDR3 DNA follows: TGTGCCAGCAGCCCCCGAGCAGATACGCAGTATTTT. It is translated as CASSPRADTQYF.

The chain has TRBV6-1 and TRBJ1-1, with D hard to call. Trimming cost V 1 base and J 0 bases, with 12 bases left between them. Per germline, CDR1 MNHNS and CDR2 SASEGT. CDR3 length equals 16 residues. CDR3 sequence: CASSEDRWFMNTEAFF. The CDR3, as DNA: TGTGCCAGCAGTGAAGATCGATGGTTCATGAACACTGAAGCTTTCTTT.